This TCR beta chain appears in the sequencing data of a study of cytomegalovirus exposure and HLA in healthy donors. Measured with immunoSEQ multiplex PCR; TCRdb has only the in-frame clones, and not every one. The sample carries roughly 73,000 clones, approximately 95% recorded once. From germline, CDR1 is MNHEY and CDR2 SMNVEV (reference sequence). The CDR3 has 15 residues. Between the trimmed V and J ends, which lost 3 bases and 0 bases, there was a span of 11 bases. The genes are TRBV27 and TRBJ1-1; tentative D call: TRBD1 (5 bases). The sequence derives from a man between 18 and 35 years old in good health and CMV-seronegative. What was sequenced was PBMCs. The CDR3 region is CASSFLSDMNTEAFF. In DNA, the CDR3 is TGTGCCAGCAGTTTCTTATCGGACATGAACACTGAAGCTTTCTTT.